This TCR beta chain was retrieved from a study of HIV-infected patients and healthy controls. As for the study in general: By the second bleed, viral load was undetectable in about 65% of the 16 patients. Study conclusions and caveats: HLA types of the donors remained undetermined. In HIV-infected patients, the apparent post-therapy Gini index recovery did not replicate in size-matched data.

This clonotype was found many times. The antigen is not known. Reverse transcription used roughly 450 ng RNA and constant-region primers for alpha and beta. Each of the alpha and beta chains got its own library through chain-specific third strand synthesis with indices. TCRdb processed the 5' RACE reads anew with MiXCR; each CDR3 protein has one entry. The sample yields several thousand distinct CDR3 sequences, 9% to 9.5% seen once. The repertoire came from unfractionated whole blood and reflected all unsorted peripheral T cells. This TCR was recovered from an adult with HIV infection. Sequences were derived from blood, sampled before antiretroviral therapy.

The CDR3 bases are TGTGCCAGTAGTACTCAGGGGGTGGTTAGCAATCAGCCCCAGCATTTT. Translated: CASSTQGVVSNQPQHF. V is TRBV19 and J is TRBJ1-5, with 7 bases matching TRBD1. This CDR3 is 16 amino acids long. The V gene end was trimmed by 4 bases and the J gene end by 0 bases; junction bases not matched to a gene: 6. Germline V lookup: CDR1 LNHDA, CDR2 SQIVND (reference sequence).